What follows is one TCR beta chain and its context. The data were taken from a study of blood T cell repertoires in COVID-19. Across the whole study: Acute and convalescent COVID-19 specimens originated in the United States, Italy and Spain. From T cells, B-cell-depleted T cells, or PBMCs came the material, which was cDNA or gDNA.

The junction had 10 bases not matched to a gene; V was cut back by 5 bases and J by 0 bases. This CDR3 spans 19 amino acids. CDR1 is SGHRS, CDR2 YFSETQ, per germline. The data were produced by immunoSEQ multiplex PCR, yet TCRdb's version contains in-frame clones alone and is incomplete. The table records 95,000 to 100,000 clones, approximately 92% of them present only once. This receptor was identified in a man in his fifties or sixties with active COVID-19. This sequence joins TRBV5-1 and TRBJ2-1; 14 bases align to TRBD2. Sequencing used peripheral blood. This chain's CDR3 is CASRARGLAGGSSYNEQFF. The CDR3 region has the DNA TGCGCCAGCAGGGCGCGTGGACTAGCGGGAGGAAGCTCCTACAATGAGCAGTTCTTC. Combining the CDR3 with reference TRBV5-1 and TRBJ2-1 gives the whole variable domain KAGVTQTPRYLIKTRGQQVTLSCSPISGHRSVSWYQQTPGQGLQFLFEYFSETQRNKGNFPGRFSGRQFSNSRSEMNVSTLELGDSALYLCASRARGLAGGSSYNEQFFGPGTRLTVL.